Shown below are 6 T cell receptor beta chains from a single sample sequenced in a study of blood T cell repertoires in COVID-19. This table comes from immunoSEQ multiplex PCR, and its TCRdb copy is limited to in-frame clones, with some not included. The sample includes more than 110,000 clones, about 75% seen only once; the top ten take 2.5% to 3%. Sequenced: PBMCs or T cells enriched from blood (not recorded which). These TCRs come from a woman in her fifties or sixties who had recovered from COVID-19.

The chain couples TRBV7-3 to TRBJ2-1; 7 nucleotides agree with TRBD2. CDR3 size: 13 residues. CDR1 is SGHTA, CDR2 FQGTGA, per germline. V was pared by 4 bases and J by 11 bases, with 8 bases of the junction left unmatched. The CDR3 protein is CASSSGTIRQQFF. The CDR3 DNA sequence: TGTGCCAGCAGCTCAGGGACTATTCGGCAGCAGTTCTTC. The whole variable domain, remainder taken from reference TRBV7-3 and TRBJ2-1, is GAGVSQTPSNKVTEKGKYVELRCDPISGHTALYWYRQSLGQGPEFLIYFQGTGAADDSGLPNDRFFAVRPEGSVSTLKIQRTERGDSAVYLCASSSGTIRQQFFGPGTRLTVL.

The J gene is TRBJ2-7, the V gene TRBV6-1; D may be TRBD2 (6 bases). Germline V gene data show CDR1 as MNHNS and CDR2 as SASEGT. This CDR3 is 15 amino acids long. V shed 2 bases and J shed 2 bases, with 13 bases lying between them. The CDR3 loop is CASSESAGTTYEQYF. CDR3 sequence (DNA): TGTGCCAGCAGTGAATCAGCGGGTACCACCTACGAGCAGTACTTC.

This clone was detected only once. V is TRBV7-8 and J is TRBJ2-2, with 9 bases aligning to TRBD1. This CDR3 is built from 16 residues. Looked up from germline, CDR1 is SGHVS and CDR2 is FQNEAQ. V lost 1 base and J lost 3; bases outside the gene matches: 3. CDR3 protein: CASSLGDRADTGELFF. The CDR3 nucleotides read TGTGCCAGCAGCTTAGGGGACAGGGCAGACACCGGGGAGCTGTTTTTT.

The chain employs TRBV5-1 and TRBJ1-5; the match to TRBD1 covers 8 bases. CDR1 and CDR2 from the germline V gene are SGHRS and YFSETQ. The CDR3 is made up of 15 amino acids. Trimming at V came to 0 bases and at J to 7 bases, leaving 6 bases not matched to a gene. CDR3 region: CASSLEGTGGQPQHF. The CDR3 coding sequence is TGCGCCAGCAGCTTGGAAGGGACAGGAGGCCAGCCCCAGCATTTT.

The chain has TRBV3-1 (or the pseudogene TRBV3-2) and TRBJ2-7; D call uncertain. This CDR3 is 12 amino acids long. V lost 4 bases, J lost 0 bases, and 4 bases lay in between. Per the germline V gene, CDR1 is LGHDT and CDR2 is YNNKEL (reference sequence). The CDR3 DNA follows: TGTGCCAGCAGCCCTAGCTCCTACGAGCAGTACTTC. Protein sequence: CASSPSSYEQYF.

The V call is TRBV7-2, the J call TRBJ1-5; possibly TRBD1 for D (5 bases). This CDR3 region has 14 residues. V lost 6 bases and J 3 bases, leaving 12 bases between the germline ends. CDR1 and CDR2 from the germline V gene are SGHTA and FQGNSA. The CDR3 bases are TGTGCCAGCAGTCCCTGGGGCTTCAATCAGCCCCAGCATTTT. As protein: CASSPWGFNQPQHF.